This T cell receptor beta chain was identified in a study of tumor-infiltrating lymphocytes in primary liver carcinoma. Broader study findings: Less overlap was seen in tumor-adjacent and tumor-blood pairs than in tumor region pairs.

Germline V gene sequence: CDR1 SGHAT, CDR2 FQNNGV. CDR3 length: 12 amino acids. Worth noting for this clonotype: Its target is unknown. The junction and the germline gene differ at one end; a read error may be behind it.

Out of unsorted whole blood came the blood RNA, and germline DNA was extracted as well. Those patients suffered from chronic HBV infection and were treatment-naive. Making TCR beta cDNA involved 400 to 600 ng total RNA and a constant-region primer. It was through three nested multiplex PCR rounds of slightly modified ARM-PCR that TCR beta libraries arose. PCR rounds one and two used TRBV1-TRBV30 forward primers with a C-beta reverse primer for approximately 11 cycles each. One entry per CDR3 protein, called by TCRdb with MiXCR from the multiplex PCR reads. The data contain about 200,000 distinct CDR3 sequences, less than 65% of them seen just once; the ten biggest clones take up roughly 6.8%.

The J gene is TRBJ2-1, the V gene TRBV11-2; 9 bases are a match to TRBD2. This clonotype was obtained from a woman in her sixties with primary liver carcinoma and hepatitis B virus infection. The sequenced sample was peripheral blood. CDR3 residues: CVSNLYGLAGFF. CDR3 coding DNA: TGTGTCAGCAACTTATACGGGCTAGCGGGGTTTTTC.